These 10 T cell receptor beta chains share one sample of origin, sequenced in a study of T cell repertoires in cytomegalovirus infection. In TCRdb, the reads were re-called with MiXCR into one record per CDR3 protein. This table holds around 200,000 distinct CDR3 sequences, roughly 17% found once. The sequencing input was CD8+ T cells from PBMCs. The origin of the receptors is a human donor in good health (CMV status not recorded). Some clones in this sample may be carry-over from other donors' samples.

This clonotype came up a few times. This chain joins TRBV6-4 and TRBJ2-1; 10 bases fit TRBD1. Germline lookup yields CDR1 MRHNA and CDR2 SNTAGT. V trimming: 5 bases; J trimming: 8 bases; junction bases outside the gene matches: 12. The CDR3 sequence is 16 residues long. CDR3 residues: CASSQTEMTGGDEQFF. The CDR3 DNA reads as TGTGCCAGCAGTCAAACCGAGATGACAGGGGGCGATGAGCAGTTCTTC.

The chain uses TRBV6-2 or TRBV6-3 and TRBJ2-7; 9 bases agree with TRBD1. The CDR3 runs to 16 residues. Per the germline V gene, CDR1 is MNHEY and CDR2 is SVGEGT. V dropped 4 bases and J dropped 5; count of bases not matched to a gene: 12. The CDR3 DNA reads as TGTGCCAGCAGTTTCCCGATCGGGACAGGGATTCACGAGCAGTACTTC. Amino acids: CASSFPIGTGIHEQYF.

This chain joins TRBV20-1 and TRBJ2-7; either TRBD1 or TRBD2 may supply D (5 bases each). Trimming removed 1 base from V and 7 bases from J, with 20 bases in between. This CDR3 has 15 residues. Germline V gene lookup returns CDR1 DFQATT and CDR2 SNEGSKA (reference sequence). CDR3 in DNA: TGCAGTGCTAGAGGCCCCGGGACGGCAAAAAGGGAGCAGTACTTC. Its protein is CSARGPGTAKREQYF.

The chain employs TRBV7-9 and TRBJ1-1; D might be TRBD1 (6 bases). The V and J ends lost 4 bases and 1 base respectively, with 19 bases between them. CDR1 and CDR2 from the germline V gene are SEHNR and FQNEAQ (reference sequence). This CDR3 comprises 17 residues. The CDR3 sequence: CASSSRLGTNPNTEAFF. CDR3 nucleotide sequence: TGTGCCAGCAGCTCAAGGCTCGGGACAAATCCGAACACTGAAGCTTTCTTT. Supplemented by reference TRBV7-9 and TRBJ1-1, the full variable domain reads DTGVSQNPRHKITKRGQNVTFRCDPISEHNRLYWYRQTLGQGPEFLTYFQNEAQLEKSRLLSDRFSAERPKGSFSTLEIQRTEQGDSAMYLCASSSRLGTNPNTEAFFGQGTRLTVV.

The V gene is TRBV29-1, the J gene TRBJ2-7; D call uncertain. The CDR3 covers 12 residues. Trimming took off 6 bases at V and 0 bases at J, with 9 bases between the two ends. Per the germline V gene, CDR1 is SQVTM and CDR2 is ANQGSEA. The CDR3 bases are TGCAGCGTGGAACTTAGCTCCTACGAGCAGTACTTC. Translated, it gives CSVELSSYEQYF.

This clonotype was detected only a few times. The chain is built from TRBV7-2 and TRBJ2-3, with 8 bases that match TRBD1. The CDR3 contains 16 residues. V was clipped by 2 bases and J by 1 base; unmatched bases: 5. CDR1 is SGHTA, CDR2 FQGNSA, per germline. The CDR3, as DNA: TGTGCCAGCAGCTTACGCAGGGGGCAACGCACAGATACGCAGTATTTT. Encoded protein: CASSLRRGQRTDTQYF.

The chain carries TRBV7-9 and TRBJ2-7; 10 positions agree with TRBD1. Germline CDR1 SEHNR, CDR2 FQNEAQ (reference sequence). V trimming: 5 bases; J trimming: 7 bases; junction bases outside the gene matches: 17. This CDR3 has 17 residues. This CDR3 is CASSPTSTEGQGREQYF. Written as DNA, the CDR3 is TGTGCCAGCAGCCCAACCTCTACTGAGGGACAGGGGAGAGAGCAGTACTTC.

In its sample, this clonotype was seen a few times. J is TRBJ1-1 and V is TRBV7-9; weak D call: TRBD1 (5 bases). The CDR3 covers 17 residues. CDR1 is SEHNR, CDR2 FQNEAQ, per germline (reference sequence). The V gene lost 5 bases and the J gene lost 5 bases, with 24 bases spanning the gap. Written as DNA, the CDR3 is TGTGCCAGCAGCCACGCGGTCTCCCAAAGGGGCGGGACTGAAGCTTTCTTT. Protein product: CASSHAVSQRGGTEAFF. Full variable domain (rest looked up from reference TRBV7-9 and TRBJ1-1): DTGVSQNPRHKITKRGQNVTFRCDPISEHNRLYWYRQTLGQGPEFLTYFQNEAQLEKSRLLSDRFSAERPKGSFSTLEIQRTEQGDSAMYLCASSHAVSQRGGTEAFFGQGTRLTVV.

V is TRBV7-8 and J is TRBJ2-1, with TRBD1 as a possible D gene (6 bases). V lost 4 bases to trimming and J lost 8 bases, with 15 bases between them. The CDR3 runs to 14 residues. CDR1 is SGHVS and CDR2 is FQNEAQ in the germline V gene. CDR3 nucleotide sequence: TGTGCCAGCAGCTCATGGTCAGGGGTCGATGAGCAGTTCTTC. The encoded protein is CASSSWSGVDEQFF.

The chain couples TRBV4-1 to TRBJ2-7; D is unclear. Per the germline V gene, CDR1 is MGHRA and CDR2 is YSYEKL. This CDR3 is 14 amino acids long. Trimming shortened V by 2 bases and J by 2 bases, and 10 bases separated the two germline ends. CDR3 residues: CASSQPAGAYEQYF. For the CDR3, the DNA is TGCGCCAGCAGCCAACCTGCAGGCGCCTACGAGCAGTACTTC.